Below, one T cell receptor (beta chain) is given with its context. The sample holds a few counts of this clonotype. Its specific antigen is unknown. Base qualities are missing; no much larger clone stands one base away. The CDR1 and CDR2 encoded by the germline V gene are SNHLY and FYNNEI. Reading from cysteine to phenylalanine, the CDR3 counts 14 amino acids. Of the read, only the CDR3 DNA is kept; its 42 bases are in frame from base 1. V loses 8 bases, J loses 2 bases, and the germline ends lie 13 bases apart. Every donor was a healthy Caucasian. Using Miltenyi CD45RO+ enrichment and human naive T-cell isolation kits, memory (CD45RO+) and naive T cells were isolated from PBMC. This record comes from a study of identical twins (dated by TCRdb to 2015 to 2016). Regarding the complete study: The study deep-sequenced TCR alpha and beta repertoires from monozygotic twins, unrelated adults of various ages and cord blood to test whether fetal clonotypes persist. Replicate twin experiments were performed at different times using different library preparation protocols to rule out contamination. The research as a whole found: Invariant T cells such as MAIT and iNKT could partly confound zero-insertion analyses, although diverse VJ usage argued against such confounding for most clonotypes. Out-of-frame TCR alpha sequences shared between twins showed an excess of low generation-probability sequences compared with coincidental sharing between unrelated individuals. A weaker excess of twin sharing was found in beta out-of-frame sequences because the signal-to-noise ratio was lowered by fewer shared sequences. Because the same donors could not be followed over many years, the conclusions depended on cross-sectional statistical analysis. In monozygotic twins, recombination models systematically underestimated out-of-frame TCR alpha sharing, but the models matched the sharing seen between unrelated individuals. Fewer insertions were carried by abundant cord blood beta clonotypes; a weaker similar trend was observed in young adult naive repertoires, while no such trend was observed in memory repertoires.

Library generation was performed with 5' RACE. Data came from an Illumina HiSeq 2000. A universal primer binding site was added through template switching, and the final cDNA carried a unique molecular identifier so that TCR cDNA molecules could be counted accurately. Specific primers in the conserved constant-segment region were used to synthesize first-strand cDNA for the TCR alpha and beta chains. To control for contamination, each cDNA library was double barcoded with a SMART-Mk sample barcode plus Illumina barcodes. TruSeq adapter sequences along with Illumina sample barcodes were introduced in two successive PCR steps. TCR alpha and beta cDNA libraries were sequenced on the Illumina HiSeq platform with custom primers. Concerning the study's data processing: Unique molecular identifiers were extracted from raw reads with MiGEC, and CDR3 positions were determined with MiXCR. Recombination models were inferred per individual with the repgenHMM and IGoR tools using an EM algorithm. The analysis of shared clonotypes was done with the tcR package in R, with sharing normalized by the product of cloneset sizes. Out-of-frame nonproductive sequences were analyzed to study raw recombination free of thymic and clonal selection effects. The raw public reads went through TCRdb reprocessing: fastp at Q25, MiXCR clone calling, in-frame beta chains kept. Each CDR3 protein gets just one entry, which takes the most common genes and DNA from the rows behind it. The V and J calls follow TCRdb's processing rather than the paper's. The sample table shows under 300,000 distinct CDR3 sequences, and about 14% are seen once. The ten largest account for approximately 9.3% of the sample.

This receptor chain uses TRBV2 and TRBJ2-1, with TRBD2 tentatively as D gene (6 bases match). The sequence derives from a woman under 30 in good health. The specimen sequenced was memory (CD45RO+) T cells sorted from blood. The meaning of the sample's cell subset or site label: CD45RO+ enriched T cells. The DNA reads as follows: TGTGCCAGCGTCCGGCTAGCGACCTACAATGAGCAGTTCTTC. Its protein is CASVRLATYNEQFF.